This T cell receptor (beta chain) comes out of a study of CXCR3-negative and CXCR3-positive naive CD8 T cells. The CDR3 runs to 16 residues. The germline V gene encodes CDR1 MDHEN and CDR2 SYDVKM. Preparation of TRB cDNA libraries relied on 5' RACE carrying UMI labels. One entry per CDR3 protein, without DNA, is what TCRdb gives after re-calling the 5' RACE reads. The sample totals some 130,000 distinct CDR3 sequences. This chain connects TRBV28 to TRBJ2-7; TCRdb outputs TRBD1, but without DNA this stays unchecked. The sequence was obtained from a human donor in good health. Some clones in this sample may be carry-over from other donors' samples. Specimen: naive CXCR3- CD8+ T cells from blood. Subset: CD45RO-CCR7+CD27+CD95- naive CD8+ T cells lacking CXCR3 (TNR3-). The CDR3 region is CASSPPPGSLDMGQYF.